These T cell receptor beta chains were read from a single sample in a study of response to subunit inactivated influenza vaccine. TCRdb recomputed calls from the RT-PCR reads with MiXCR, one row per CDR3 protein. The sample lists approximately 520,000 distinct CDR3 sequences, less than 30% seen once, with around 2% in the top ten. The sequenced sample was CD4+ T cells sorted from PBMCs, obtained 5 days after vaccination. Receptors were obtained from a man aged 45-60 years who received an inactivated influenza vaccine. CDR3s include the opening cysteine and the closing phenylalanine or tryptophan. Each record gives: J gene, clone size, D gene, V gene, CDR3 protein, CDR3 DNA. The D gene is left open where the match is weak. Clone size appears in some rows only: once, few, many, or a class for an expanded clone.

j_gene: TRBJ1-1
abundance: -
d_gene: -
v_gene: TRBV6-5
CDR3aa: CASSYHRTQGKKAFF
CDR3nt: TGTGCCAGCAGTTACCACCGGACACAAGGCAAGAAAGCTTTCTTT

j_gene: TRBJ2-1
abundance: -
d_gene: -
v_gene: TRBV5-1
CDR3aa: CASRLTSSNEQFF
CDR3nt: TGCGCCAGCAGGCTAACGTCGAGCAATGAGCAGTTCTTC

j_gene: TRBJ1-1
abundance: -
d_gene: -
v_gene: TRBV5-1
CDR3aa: CASTPTDMNTEAFF
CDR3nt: TGCGCCAGCACTCCGACAGACATGAACACTGAAGCTTTCTTT

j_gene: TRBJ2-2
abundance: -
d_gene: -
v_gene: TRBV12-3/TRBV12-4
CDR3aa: CASIHVVRGGGRGELFF
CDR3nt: TGTGCCAGCATTCATGTAGTGCGAGGCGGGGGCAGAGGGGAGCTGTTTTTT

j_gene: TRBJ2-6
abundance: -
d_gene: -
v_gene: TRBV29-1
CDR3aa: CSVDNSGANVLTF
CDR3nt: TGCAGCGTTGACAACTCTGGGGCCAACGTCCTGACTTTC

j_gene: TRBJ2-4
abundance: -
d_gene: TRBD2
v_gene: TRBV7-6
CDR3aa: CASSRIGTSGPRRAKNIQYF
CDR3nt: TGTGCCAGCAGCCGGATCGGGACTAGCGGTCCCCGGCGGGCCAAAAACATTCAGTACTTC

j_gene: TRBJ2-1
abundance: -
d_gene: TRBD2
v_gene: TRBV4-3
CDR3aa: CASSRGLALNNEQFF
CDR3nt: TGCGCCAGCAGCCGAGGACTAGCGTTGAACAATGAGCAGTTCTTC

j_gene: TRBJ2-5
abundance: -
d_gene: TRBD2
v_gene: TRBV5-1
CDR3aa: CASTTTIAGGKETQYF
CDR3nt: TGCGCCAGCACGACGACCATAGCGGGGGGGAAAGAGACCCAGTACTTC

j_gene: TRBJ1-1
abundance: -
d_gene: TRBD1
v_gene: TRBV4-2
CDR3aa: CASSETGSGVGRAEAFF
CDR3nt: TGTGCCAGCAGCGAGACAGGGTCGGGGGTGGGAAGGGCTGAAGCTTTCTTT

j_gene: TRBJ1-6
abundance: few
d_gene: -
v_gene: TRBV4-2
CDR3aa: CASSREVVGNSPLHF
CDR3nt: TGTGCCAGCAGCCGAGAAGTGGTCGGGAATTCACCCCTCCACTTT

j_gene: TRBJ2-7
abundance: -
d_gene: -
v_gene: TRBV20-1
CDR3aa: CSAGRAGASYEQYF
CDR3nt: TGCAGTGCTGGACGAGCGGGCGCCTCCTACGAGCAGTACTTC

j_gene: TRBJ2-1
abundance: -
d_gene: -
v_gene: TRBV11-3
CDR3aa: CASSLYPGSYNEQFF
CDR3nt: TGTGCCAGCAGCTTATATCCGGGGTCCTACAATGAGCAGTTCTTC

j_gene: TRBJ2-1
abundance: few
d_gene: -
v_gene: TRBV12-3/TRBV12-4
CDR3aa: CASSPTRQVGGNEQFF
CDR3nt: TGTGCCAGCAGTCCCACACGACAGGTGGGGGGGAATGAGCAGTTCTTC

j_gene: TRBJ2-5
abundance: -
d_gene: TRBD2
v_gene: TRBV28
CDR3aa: CASSSTGLAGVVAQYF
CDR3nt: TGTGCCAGCAGTTCGACGGGACTAGCGGGAGTAGTGGCCCAGTACTTC

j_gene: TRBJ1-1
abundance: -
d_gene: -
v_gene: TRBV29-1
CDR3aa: CSVSVEVNTEALF
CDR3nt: TGCAGCGTTAGCGTGGAGGTGAACACTGAAGCTTTATTT

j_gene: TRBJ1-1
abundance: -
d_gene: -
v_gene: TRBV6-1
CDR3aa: CASSQGRKNTEAFF
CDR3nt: TGTGCCAGCAGTCAGGGGCGTAAAAACACTGAAGCTTTCTTT

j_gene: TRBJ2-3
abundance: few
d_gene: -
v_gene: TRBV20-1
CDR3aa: CSTPRGASDTQYF
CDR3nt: TGCAGTACGCCGCGGGGAGCGTCAGATACGCAGTATTTT

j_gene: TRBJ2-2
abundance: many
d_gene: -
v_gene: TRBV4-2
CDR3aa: CASSQGGTPGELFF
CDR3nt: TGTGCCAGCAGCCAAGGTGGGACCCCCGGGGAGCTGTTTTTT

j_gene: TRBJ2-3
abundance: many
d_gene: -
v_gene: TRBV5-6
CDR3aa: CASSRTASTDTQYF
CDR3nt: TGTGCCAGCAGTAGGACGGCTAGCACAGATACGCAGTATTTT

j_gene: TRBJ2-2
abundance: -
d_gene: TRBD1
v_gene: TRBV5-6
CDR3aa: CASTPTGNTGELFF
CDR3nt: TGTGCCAGCACCCCGACAGGGAATACCGGGGAGCTGTTTTTT

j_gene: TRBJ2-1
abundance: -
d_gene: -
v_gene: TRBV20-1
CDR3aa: CSAISVTSSYNEQFF
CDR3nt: TGCAGTGCTATATCCGTGACTAGCTCCTACAATGAGCAGTTCTTC

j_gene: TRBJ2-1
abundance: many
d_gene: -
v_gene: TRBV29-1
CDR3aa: CSGQDPGRYNEQFF
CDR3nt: TGCAGCGGGCAAGACCCGGGTCGCTACAATGAGCAGTTCTTC

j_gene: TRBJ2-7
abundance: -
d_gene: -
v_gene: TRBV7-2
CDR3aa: CASSWTRGYEQYF
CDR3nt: TGTGCCAGCAGCTGGACCAGGGGCTACGAGCAGTACTTC

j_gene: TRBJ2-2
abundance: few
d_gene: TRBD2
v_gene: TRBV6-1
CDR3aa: CASSISGGAPGELFF
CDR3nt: TGTGCCAGCAGTATTAGCGGGGGGGCCCCTGGGGAGCTGTTTTTT

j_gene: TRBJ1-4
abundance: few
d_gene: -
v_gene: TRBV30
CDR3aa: CAWSVLGRHTLNEKLFF
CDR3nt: TGTGCCTGGAGTGTACTGGGCAGACATACCCTTAATGAAAAACTGTTTTTT

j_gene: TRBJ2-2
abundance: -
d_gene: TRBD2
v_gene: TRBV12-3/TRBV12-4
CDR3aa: CASSLTREYGELFF
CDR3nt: TGTGCCAGCAGTTTAACGCGGGAGTACGGGGAGCTGTTTTTT

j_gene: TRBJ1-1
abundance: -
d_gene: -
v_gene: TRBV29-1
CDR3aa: CSVEKGPGAKEAFF
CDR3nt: TGCAGCGTTGAAAAGGGTCCAGGGGCGAAAGAAGCTTTCTTT

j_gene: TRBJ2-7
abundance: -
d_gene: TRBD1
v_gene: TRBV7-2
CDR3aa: CASSLDSGTGKKQYF
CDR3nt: TGTGCCAGCAGCTTAGATTCTGGGACAGGGAAAAAGCAGTACTTC

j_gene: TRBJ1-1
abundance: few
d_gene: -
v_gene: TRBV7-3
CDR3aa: CASSSVGGLDTEAFF
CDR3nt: TGTGCCAGCAGCTCAGTGGGGGGTTTGGACACTGAAGCTTTCTTT

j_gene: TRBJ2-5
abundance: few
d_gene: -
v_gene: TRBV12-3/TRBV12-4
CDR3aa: CASSLGPHPGTPGTQYF
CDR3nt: TGTGCCAGCAGTTTGGGGCCTCACCCCGGGACCCCTGGGACCCAGTACTTC

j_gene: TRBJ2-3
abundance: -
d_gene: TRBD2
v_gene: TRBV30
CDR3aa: CAWSLPLARGYTQYF
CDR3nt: TGTGCCTGGAGTCTACCACTAGCGAGAGGCTATACGCAGTATTTT

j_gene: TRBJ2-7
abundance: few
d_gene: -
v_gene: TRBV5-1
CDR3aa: CASSLAGPAGEQYF
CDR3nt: TGCGCCAGCAGCTTGGCAGGGCCGGCGGGCGAGCAGTACTTC

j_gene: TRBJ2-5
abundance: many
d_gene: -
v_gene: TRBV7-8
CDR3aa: CASSLFLAEKETQYF
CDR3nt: TGTGCCAGCAGCTTATTTTTGGCAGAAAAAGAGACCCAGTACTTC

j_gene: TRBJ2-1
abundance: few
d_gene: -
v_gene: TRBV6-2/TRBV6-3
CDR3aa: CASSFGGGVSYNEQFF
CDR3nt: TGTGCCAGCAGTTTCGGCGGCGGGGTATCCTACAATGAGCAGTTCTTC

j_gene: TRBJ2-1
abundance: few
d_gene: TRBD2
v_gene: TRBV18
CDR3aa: CASSPKTSGRAGDEQFF
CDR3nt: TGTGCCAGCTCGCCGAAGACTAGCGGGAGGGCCGGGGATGAGCAGTTCTTC

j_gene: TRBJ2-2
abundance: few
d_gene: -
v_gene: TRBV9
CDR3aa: CASSVVSGNTGELFF
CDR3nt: TGTGCCAGCAGCGTAGTTAGCGGTAACACCGGGGAGCTGTTTTTT

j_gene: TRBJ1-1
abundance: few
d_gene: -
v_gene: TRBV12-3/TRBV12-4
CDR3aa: CASSFWENTEAFF
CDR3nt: TGTGCCAGCAGTTTTTGGGAGAACACTGAAGCTTTCTTT